Listed below are T cell receptor beta chains from one sample, sequenced in a study of cytomegalovirus exposure and HLA in healthy donors. Here immunoSEQ multiplex PCR was the method, and the copy in TCRdb shows in-frame clones only, minus some. The sample has about 150,000 clones; over 60% are singletons. Sequencing input: PBMCs. These receptor sequences come from a middle-aged woman in good health and CMV-seronegative. CDR3s include the opening cysteine and the closing phenylalanine or tryptophan. Fields, in order: J gene, V gene, CDR3 protein.

TRBJ2-1,TRBV7-2,CASSLFGVLFF
TRBJ2-7,TRBV5-1,CASSPMGSGSYEQYF
TRBJ1-5,TRBV19,CASSPRGMGAGGSQPQHF
TRBJ1-5,TRBV9,CASSVSRDRVKGGVLLAPNQPQHF
TRBJ2-7,TRBV5-1,CASTPGQGAYEQYF
TRBJ1-4,TRBV7-9,CASSLGAQGIGTNEKLFF
TRBJ1-5,TRBV6-4,CASSDAEAYQPQHF
TRBJ1-2,TRBV7-2,CASSLFRGDGYTF
TRBJ1-1,TRBV5-4,CASSPQGNTEAFF
TRBJ2-3,TRBV18,CASSPQWGGDTQYF
TRBJ2-7,TRBV6-6,CASSTGTVGGERYF
TRBJ1-3,TRBV6-1,CASSELGQGPTGF
TRBJ1-1,TRBV11-2,CASSLANPTREERSTEAFF
TRBJ2-7,TRBV27,CASSLSSMDRGKIYEQYF
TRBJ2-7,TRBV2,CASKGLGQGYEQYF
TRBJ2-1,TRBV13,CASSSQGNEQFF
TRBJ2-7,TRBV4-1,CASSQLGLAGNEQYF
TRBJ2-6,TRBV30,CAWSETGTLRGANVLTF
TRBJ2-2,TRBV9,CASSVSGQPNTGELFF
TRBJ1-6,TRBV28,CASSQPTGRRNSPLHF
TRBJ2-3,TRBV27,CASSFRLAGATLTDTQYF
TRBJ1-5,TRBV2,CASSREAGNQPQHF
TRBJ1-4,TRBV4-2,CASSQGTDNEKLFF
TRBJ1-1,TRBV9,CASSVAGTLTEAFF
TRBJ2-7,TRBV10-3,CAISEASWLLGAREQYF
TRBJ1-1,TRBV6-5,CASKDRENTEAFF
TRBJ2-7,TRBV10-3,CAIARTSYEQYF
TRBJ2-2,TRBV10-3,CAISAGLAGGAGELFF
TRBJ2-3,TRBV2,CASSHPTGGVAGDFTDTQYF
TRBJ2-5,TRBV21-1,CASSIRDRNTETQYF
TRBJ1-3,TRBV19,CASSTLDSGNTIYF
TRBJ2-3,TRBV6-5,CASIGGGAPDTQYF
TRBJ1-2,TRBV5-6,CASSLAVGTGHRYYGYTF
TRBJ2-1,TRBV5-4,CASSLSSSHAIQFF
TRBJ2-7,TRBV4-2,CASSSRLAPGGEQYF
TRBJ1-2,TRBV29-1,CSVDPLQGGGYTF
TRBJ2-7,TRBV10-1,CASSDDQGAIEQYF
TRBJ1-2,TRBV28,CASSPDRGTNGYTF
TRBJ2-1,TRBV15,CATSRDGIAGPYNEQFF
TRBJ1-1,TRBV11-2,CASFDRGERLKNTEAFF
TRBJ2-2,TRBV6-5,CASSYWRRGDTGELFF
TRBJ2-7,TRBV11-2,CASSLDRAGKQYF
TRBJ1-6,TRBV6-5,CASSEIRGISPLHF
TRBJ1-2,TRBV19,CASSTGDSRETIDGYTF
TRBJ2-5,TRBV2,CASSGASSLGETQYF